This TCR beta chain was retrieved from a study of blood T cell repertoires in COVID-19. Study in general: The samples span acute and convalescent COVID-19 from the United States, Italy and Spain. PBMCs, B-cell-depleted T cells, or T cells were the source of the cDNA or gDNA that made up the material.

The germline V gene has CDR1 MGHDK and CDR2 SYGVNS. V lost 4 bases, J lost 4 bases, and 12 bases stayed unmatched. This CDR3 spans 17 amino acids. The repertoire was sequenced with immunoSEQ multiplex PCR; TCRdb's copy has only in-frame clones and lacks some. The sample lists approximately 200,000 clones, about nine tenths seen once, with around 2% in the top ten. Sequenced: PBMCs or T cells enriched from blood (not recorded which). V gene TRBV25-1 combines with J gene TRBJ2-1, with TRBD2 identical over 8 bases. The source of this sequence is a woman aged 25-40 years who had recovered from COVID-19. The CDR3 loop is CASSGPTKAGVYNEQFF. The CDR3 region has the DNA TGTGCCAGCAGTGGACCCACTAAAGCGGGAGTTTACAATGAGCAGTTCTTC.